The 12 T cell receptor beta chains below all came from one sample that was sequenced in a study of immune heterogeneity within non-small cell lung tumors. At about 600 ng per sample, bulk tumor genomic DNA provided the template. Biopsies that were spaced far apart were taken, several per primary tumor, during surgery. With untreated, newly diagnosed non-small cell lung cancer, the patients went on to undergo curative surgery. Amplification of the TCR beta CDR3 was achieved through multiplex PCR with 32 V and 13 J primers. TCRdb independently ran MiXCR on the multiplex PCR reads; one entry per CDR3 protein. This table has approximately 15,000 distinct CDR3 sequences, 28% appearing once. The sample taken for sequencing was lung tumor tissue. The receptors come from a man aged 40-50 years with non-small cell lung cancer.

This clonotype was observed a handful of times. This is likely a read error, given that the CDR3 carries no conserved phenylalanine or tryptophan at its end. The J gene is TRBJ1-1, the V gene TRBV19, with D hard to call. The V and J ends lost 4 bases and 1 base respectively, with 7 bases between them. CDR1 LNHDA and CDR2 SQIVND come from the germline V gene (reference sequence). CDR3 length equals 13 residues. CDR3 coding DNA: TGTGCCAGTAGTAAAAAAGGGAACACTGAAGCTTTCCTT. Translation: CASSKKGNTEAFL.

Ten or more counts support this clonotype. V and J are TRBV10-3 and TRBJ2-7, with D perhaps matching TRBD1 (6 bases). The CDR3 totals 14 residues. V was pared by 10 bases and J by 0 bases, with 16 bases between. CDR1 and CDR2 from the germline V gene are ENHRY and SYGVKD. CDR3 DNA sequence: TGTGCCACAACGCGTGGGGACAACTCCTACGAGCAGTACTTC. It translates to CATTRGDNSYEQYF.

The sample holds a few counts of this clonotype. V is TRBV2 and J is TRBJ1-4; TRBD1 matches at 7 bases. This CDR3 has 13 amino acids. Germline V CDR1 and CDR2: SNHLY, FYNNEI. Unmatched junction bases numbered 8, after V lost 6 bases and J lost 10 bases. Here the CDR3 reads CASSSGQGGKLFF. The CDR3 DNA follows: TGTGCCAGCAGCTCGGGGCAGGGGGGAAAACTGTTTTTT.

This clonotype was observed at least ten times. The rearrangement links TRBV20-1 to TRBJ1-5, with unresolved D. Germline CDR1 reads DFQATT; CDR2 reads SNEGSKA (reference sequence). V was shortened by 2 bases and J by 0 bases, with 5 bases between the two germline ends. The CDR3 sequence is 13 residues long. The CDR3 bases are TGCAGTGCTAGAATGGATAGCAATCAGCCCCAGCATTTT. It yields the protein CSARMDSNQPQHF.

A few counts support this clonotype. In DNA, the CDR3 is TGCGCCAGCAGCCGCCAACGGCAGGGGGCTGTCGGGGAGCTGTTTTTT. It is translated as CASSRQRQGAVGELFF. The chain has TRBV4-3 and TRBJ2-2; 8 bases are a match to TRBD1. Germline V lookup: CDR1 LGHNA, CDR2 YSLEER. CDR3 length equals 16 residues. V lost 4 bases, J lost 7 bases, and 11 bases stayed unmatched.

This clonotype was observed many times. The gene calls are TRBV11-2 and TRBJ2-3; 7 bases fit TRBD2. The CDR3 length is 15 residues. Trimming removed 3 bases from V and 2 bases from J; junction bases left unmatched: 5. Germline CDR1 is SGHAT and CDR2 is FQNNGV. CDR3 sequence: CASSFDGRPTDTQYF. CDR3 DNA: TGTGCCAGCAGCTTTGACGGGAGGCCCACAGATACGCAGTATTTT.

As concerns this clonotype: A much larger clonotype is one base distant, so this may be a read error. The genes are TRBV30 and TRBJ1-2; the D is unclear. The germline V gene has CDR1 GTSNPN and CDR2 SVGIG (reference sequence). V was cut by 2 bases and J by 6 bases, with 13 bases left in between. This CDR3 region has 13 residues. The CDR3 loop is CAWSPEGRHGYTF. The CDR3 DNA reads as TGTGCCTGGAGTCCCGAAGGACGGCATGGCTACACCTTC.

V usage is TRBV18 and J usage is TRBJ2-1; 12 bases match TRBD2. V trimming: 6 bases; J trimming: 5 bases; junction bases outside the gene matches: 5. CDR1 and CDR2 (germline): KGHSH, LQKENI. This CDR3 spans 15 amino acids. The CDR3 bases are TGTGCCAGCTCGCTAGCGGGAGGGCAGAACAATGAGCAGTTCTTC. It encodes CASSLAGGQNNEQFF.

This clonotype was detected many times. Its ends do not fully match the called genes, so a read error is possible. The chain couples TRBV7-7 to TRBJ2-2, with D unclear. Germline-derived CDR1 and CDR2 are SSHAT and FNYEAQ (reference sequence). The CDR3 is 13 amino acids. The CDR3 DNA reads as TGTGCTAGCAGCGAAAGTAACACCGGGGAGCTGTTTTTT. It specifies CASSESNTGELFF.

Judged by abundance, this clonotype is medium-sized. V is TRBV27 and J is TRBJ2-7; a possible D gene is TRBD2 (5 bases). Trimming shortened V by 5 bases and J by 5 bases, and 10 bases separated the two germline ends. CDR1 is MNHEY and CDR2 is SMNVEV in the germline V gene (reference sequence). The CDR3 spans 12 residues. CDR3 in amino acids: CASSPNGNEQYF. The CDR3 DNA is TGTGCCAGCAGTCCAAACGGGAACGAGCAGTACTTC.

The chain combines TRBV9 with TRBJ2-2; no clear D gene. V was cut by 3 bases and J by 0 bases, with 9 bases left in between. The CDR3 totals 15 residues. CDR1 and CDR2 (germline): SGDLS, YYNGEE. The CDR3 DNA reads as TGTGCCAGCAGCGAGCAGGCAACGAACACCGGGGAGCTGTTTTTT. It encodes CASSEQATNTGELFF.

The rearrangement uses TRBV6-1 and TRBJ1-1; TRBD1 might be the D (5 bases). The CDR3 consists of 14 residues. Trimming left V 6 bases short and J 1 base short, with 12 bases between. CDR1 MNHNS and CDR2 SASEGT come from the germline V gene. CDR3 in amino acids: CASSWDGRNTEAFF. CDR3 DNA: TGTGCCAGCAGCTGGGACGGCCGGAACACTGAAGCTTTCTTT.